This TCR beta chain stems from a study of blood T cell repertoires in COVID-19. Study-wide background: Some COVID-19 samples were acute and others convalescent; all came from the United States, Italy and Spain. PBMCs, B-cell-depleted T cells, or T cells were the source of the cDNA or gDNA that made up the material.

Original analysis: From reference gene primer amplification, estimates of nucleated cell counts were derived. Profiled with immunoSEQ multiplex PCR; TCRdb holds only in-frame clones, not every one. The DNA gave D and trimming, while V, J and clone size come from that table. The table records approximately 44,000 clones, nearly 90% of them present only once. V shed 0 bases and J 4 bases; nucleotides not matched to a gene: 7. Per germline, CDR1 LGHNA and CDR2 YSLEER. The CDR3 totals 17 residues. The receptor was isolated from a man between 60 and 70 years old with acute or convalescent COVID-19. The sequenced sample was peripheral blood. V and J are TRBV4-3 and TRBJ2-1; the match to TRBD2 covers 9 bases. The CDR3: CASSQEVAGALYNEQFF. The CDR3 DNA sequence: TGCGCCAGCAGCCAAGAGGTAGCGGGGGCCCTTTACAATGAGCAGTTCTTC.